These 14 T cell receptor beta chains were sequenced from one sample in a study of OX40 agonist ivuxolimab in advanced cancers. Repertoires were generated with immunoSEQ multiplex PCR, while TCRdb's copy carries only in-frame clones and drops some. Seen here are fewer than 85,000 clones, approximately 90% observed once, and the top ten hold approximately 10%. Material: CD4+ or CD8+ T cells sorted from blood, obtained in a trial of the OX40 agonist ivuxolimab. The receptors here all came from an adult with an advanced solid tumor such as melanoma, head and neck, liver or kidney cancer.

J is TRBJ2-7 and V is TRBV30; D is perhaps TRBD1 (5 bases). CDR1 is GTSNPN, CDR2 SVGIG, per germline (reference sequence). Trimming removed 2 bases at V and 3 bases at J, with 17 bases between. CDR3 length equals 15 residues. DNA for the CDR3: TGTGCCTGGAGTTTTTCGGCGACAGACTTCTACGAGCAGTACTTC. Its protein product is CAWSFSATDFYEQYF.

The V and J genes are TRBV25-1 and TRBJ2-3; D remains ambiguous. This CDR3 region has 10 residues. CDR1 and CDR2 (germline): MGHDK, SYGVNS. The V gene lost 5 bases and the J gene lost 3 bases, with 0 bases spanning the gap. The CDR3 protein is CASSTDTQYF. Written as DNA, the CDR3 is TGTGCCAGCAGTACAGATACGCAGTATTTT.

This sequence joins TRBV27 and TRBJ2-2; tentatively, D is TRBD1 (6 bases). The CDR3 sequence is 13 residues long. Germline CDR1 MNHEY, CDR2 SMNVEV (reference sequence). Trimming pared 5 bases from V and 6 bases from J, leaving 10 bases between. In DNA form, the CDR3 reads TGTGCCAGCAGTAAGGGGGTGGCCGGGGAGCTGTTTTTT. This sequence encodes CASSKGVAGELFF.

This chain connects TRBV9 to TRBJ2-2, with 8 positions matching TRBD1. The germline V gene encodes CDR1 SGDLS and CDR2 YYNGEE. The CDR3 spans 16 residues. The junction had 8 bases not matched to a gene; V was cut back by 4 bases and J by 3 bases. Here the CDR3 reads CASSSWTGLYTGELFF. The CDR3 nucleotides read TGTGCCAGCAGCTCATGGACAGGGCTCTACACCGGGGAGCTGTTTTTT.

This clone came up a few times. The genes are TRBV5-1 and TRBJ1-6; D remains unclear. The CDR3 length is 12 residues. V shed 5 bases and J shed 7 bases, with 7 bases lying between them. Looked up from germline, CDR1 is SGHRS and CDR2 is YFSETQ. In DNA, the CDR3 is TGCGCCAGCAGGGCCGGAAATTCACCCCTCCACTTT. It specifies CASRAGNSPLHF.

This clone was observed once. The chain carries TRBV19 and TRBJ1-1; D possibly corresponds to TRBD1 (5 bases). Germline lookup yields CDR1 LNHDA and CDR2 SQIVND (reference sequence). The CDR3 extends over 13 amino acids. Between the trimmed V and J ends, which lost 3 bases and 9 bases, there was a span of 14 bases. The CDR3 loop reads CASSIVSGTQAFF. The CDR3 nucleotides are TGTGCCAGTAGTATTGTCTCCGGGACGCAAGCTTTCTTT.

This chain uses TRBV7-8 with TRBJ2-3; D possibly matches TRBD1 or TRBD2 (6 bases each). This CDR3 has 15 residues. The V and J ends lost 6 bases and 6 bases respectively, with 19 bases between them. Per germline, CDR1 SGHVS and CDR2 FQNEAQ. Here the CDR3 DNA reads TGTGCCAGCAGTCTAGCGCAGGGGTTGATCGATACGCAGTATTTT. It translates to CASSLAQGLIDTQYF.

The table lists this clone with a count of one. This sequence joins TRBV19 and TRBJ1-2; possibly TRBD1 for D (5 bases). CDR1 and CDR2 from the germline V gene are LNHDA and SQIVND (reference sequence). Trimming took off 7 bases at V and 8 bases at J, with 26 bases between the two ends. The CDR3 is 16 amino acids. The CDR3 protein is CASNPFALGGDRGYTF. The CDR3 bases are TGTGCCAGTAACCCCTTCGCGTTGGGGGGAGATCGGGGCTACACCTTC.

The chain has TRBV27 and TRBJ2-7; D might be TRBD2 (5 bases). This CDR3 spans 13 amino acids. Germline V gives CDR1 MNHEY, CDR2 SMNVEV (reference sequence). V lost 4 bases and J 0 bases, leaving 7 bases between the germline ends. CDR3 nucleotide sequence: TGTGCCAGCAGTTCGGGGTACTCCTACGAGCAGTACTTC. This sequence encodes CASSSGYSYEQYF.

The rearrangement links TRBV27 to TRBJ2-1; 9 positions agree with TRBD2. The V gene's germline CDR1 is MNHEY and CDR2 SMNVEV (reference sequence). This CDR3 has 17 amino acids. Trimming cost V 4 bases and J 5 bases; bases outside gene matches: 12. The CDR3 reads CASSSHSGSRAHNEQFF. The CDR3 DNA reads TGTGCCAGCAGTTCGCATAGCGGGAGTAGGGCCCACAATGAGCAGTTCTTC.

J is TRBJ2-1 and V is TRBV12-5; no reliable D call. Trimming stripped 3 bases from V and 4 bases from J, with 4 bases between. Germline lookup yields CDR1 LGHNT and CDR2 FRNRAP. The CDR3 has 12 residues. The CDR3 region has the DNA TGTGCTAGTGGTTTTTGGTACAATGAGCAGTTCTTC. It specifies CASGFWYNEQFF.

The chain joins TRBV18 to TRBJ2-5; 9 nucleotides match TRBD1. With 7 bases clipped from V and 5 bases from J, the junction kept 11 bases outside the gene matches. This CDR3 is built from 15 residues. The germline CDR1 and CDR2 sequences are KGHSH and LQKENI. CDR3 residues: CASWQGGQGTETQYF. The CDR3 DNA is TGTGCCAGCTGGCAGGGCGGACAGGGGACCGAGACCCAGTACTTC.

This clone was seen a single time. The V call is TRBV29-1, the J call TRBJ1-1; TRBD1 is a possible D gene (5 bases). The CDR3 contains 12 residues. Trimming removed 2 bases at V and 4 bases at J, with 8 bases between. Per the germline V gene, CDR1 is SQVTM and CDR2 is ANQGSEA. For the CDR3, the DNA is TGCAGCGTTGAACCGGGGGGCACTGAAGCTTTCTTT. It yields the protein CSVEPGGTEAFF.

The CDR3 is CASSRRQGDTGELFF. CDR3 DNA: TGTGCCAGTAGCCGTAGACAGGGAGACACCGGGGAGCTGTTTTTT. This chain connects TRBV19 to TRBJ2-2; 7 bases agree with TRBD1. The CDR3 runs 15 residues. CDR1 is LNHDA and CDR2 is SQIVND in the germline V gene (reference sequence). The trim removed 6 bases at V and 3 bases at J, leaving 7 bases unmatched.